The 31 T cell receptor beta chains below were found in one sample sequenced in a study of T cells in Graves' hyperthyroidism and ophthalmopathy. Amplified regions were TCR beta CDR3 sequences from RNA transcripts. Initially, a first-round RT-PCR of the TCR CDR3 employed the HTBI primer set. TCRdb redid the calling of the multiplex PCR reads with MiXCR, one entry per CDR3 protein. The table lists 400,000 to 600,000 distinct CDR3 sequences, around 21% of them singletons, with about 25% in the top ten. What was sequenced was blood. The origin of the receptors is a man aged 18-30 years with Graves' hyperthyroidism.

This clonotype was counted many times. The CDR3 region has the DNA TGTGCCAGCAGTTCGACAGTAGAGACTACCTATGGCTACACCTTC. It yields the protein CASSSTVETTYGYTF. V gene TRBV2 combines with J gene TRBJ1-2; a weak D match, TRBD1 (5 bases). Trimming took off 5 bases at V and 4 bases at J, with 17 bases between the two ends. This CDR3 is 15 amino acids long. Germline V gene data show CDR1 as SNHLY and CDR2 as FYNNEI. Using reference TRBV2 and TRBJ1-2 for the parts outside the CDR3, the full variable domain is EPEVTQTPSHQVTQMGQEVILRCVPISNHLYFYWYRQILGQKVEFLVSFYNNEISEKSEIFDDQFSVERPDGSNFTLKIRSTKLEDSAMYFCASSSTVETTYGYTFGSGTRLTVV.

This clonotype came up many times. V gene TRBV12-3 or TRBV12-4 combines with J gene TRBJ2-7; TRBD1 aligns across 7 bases. V gave up 5 bases and J gave up 4 bases; unmatched junction bases: 11. This CDR3 is built from 15 residues. CDR3 DNA sequence: TGTGCCAGCAGTCCGTCCCCCGACAGGGCTTACGAGCAGTACTTC. Its protein product is CASSPSPDRAYEQYF.

The V and J genes are TRBV7-9 and TRBJ2-2, with D hard to call. This CDR3 is 15 amino acids long. Per the germline V gene, CDR1 is SEHNR and CDR2 is FQNEAQ (reference sequence). The CDR3 loop is CASIQKDGDTGELFF. CDR3 nucleotide sequence: TGTGCTTCAATTCAAAAGGACGGCGACACCGGGGAGCTGTTTTTT. Looking up the rest from reference TRBV7-9 and TRBJ2-2 gives the full variable domain: DTGVSQNPRHKITKRGQNVTFRCDPISEHNRLYWYRQTLGQGPEFLTYFQNEAQLEKSRLLSDRFSAERPKGSFSTLEIQRTEQGDSAMYLCASIQKDGDTGELFFGEGSRLTVL.

At least ten counts were recorded for this clonotype. The chain carries TRBV7-9 and TRBJ1-1; 7 bases are shared with TRBD1. In germline, CDR1 is SEHNR, CDR2 FQNEAQ (reference sequence). The CDR3 is 14 amino acids. Trimming at V came to 7 bases and at J to 1 base, leaving 6 bases not matched to a gene. The CDR3 loop is CASTRDSANTEAFF. The CDR3 nucleotides read TGTGCCAGCACCCGGGACAGCGCGAACACTGAAGCTTTCTTT.

This clonotype came up many times. The CDR3 sequence: CASLDRGAHREQYF. DNA for the CDR3: TGTGCCAGCCTCGATCGGGGGGCGCATCGCGAGCAGTACTTC. The rearrangement uses TRBV6-5 and TRBJ2-7; D is possibly TRBD2 (7 bases). Deletions cut 8 bases from V and 6 bases from J, with 20 bases between. The CDR3 sequence is 14 residues long. CDR1 and CDR2 (germline): MNHEY, SVGAGI.

The rearrangement joins TRBV12-3 or TRBV12-4 to TRBJ1-6, with TRBD1 matching over 8 bases. V shed 5 bases, J shed 7 bases, and the junction held 7 bases outside the gene matches. The CDR3 runs 15 residues. The CDR3 reads CASSLNRGENSPLHF. Written as DNA, the CDR3 is TGTGCCAGCAGTCTGAACAGGGGGGAAAATTCACCCCTCCACTTT.

V gene TRBV6-1 combines with J gene TRBJ2-5; TRBD1 agrees at 9 bases. Trimming removed 5 bases from V and 1 base from J; junction bases left unmatched: 8. Germline CDR1 reads MNHNS; CDR2 reads SASEGT. CDR3 length equals 16 residues. The CDR3 DNA is TGTGCCAGCAGTAAGCGGACAGGGGAAAGCCAAGAGACCCAGTACTTC. It encodes CASSKRTGESQETQYF.

In this sample, this clonotype turned up many times. The chain employs TRBV6-2 or TRBV6-3 and TRBJ1-5, with TRBD1 identical over 8 bases. V shed 6 bases, J shed 4 bases, and the junction held 11 bases outside the gene matches. Germline CDR1 reads MNHEY; CDR2 reads SVGEGT. The CDR3 is 16 residues long. CDR3 residues: CASSSPGQVRNQPQHF. In DNA form, the CDR3 reads TGTGCCAGCAGCTCCCCGGGACAGGTTCGTAATCAGCCCCAGCATTTT.

This clonotype was observed at least ten times. CDR3 in amino acids: CASSLLGQGSYEQYF. The CDR3 DNA reads as TGTGCCAGCAGTTTATTGGGACAGGGCTCCTACGAGCAGTACTTC. The V and J genes are TRBV28 and TRBJ2-7, with TRBD1 identical over 9 bases. V gave up 1 base and J gave up 0 bases; unmatched junction bases: 1. This CDR3 region has 15 residues. CDR1 MDHEN and CDR2 SYDVKM come from the germline V gene.

This clonotype appeared many times. This chain connects TRBV19 to TRBJ1-5, with D perhaps matching TRBD1 (6 bases). Per germline, CDR1 LNHDA and CDR2 SQIVND (reference sequence). The CDR3 runs to 14 residues. The germline V and J ends were trimmed by 9 bases and 0 bases, with 12 bases remaining between them. CDR3 in amino acids: CASKTGNSNQPQHF. The CDR3 nucleotides are TGTGCCAGCAAAACAGGGAATAGCAATCAGCCCCAGCATTTT.

This clonotype was counted only a few times. This sequence joins TRBV4-1 and TRBJ2-5; D gene unclear. CDR3 length: 15 amino acids. CDR1 MGHRA and CDR2 YSYEKL come from the germline V gene. Trimming cost V 0 bases and J 2 bases, with 10 bases left between them. The CDR3 coding sequence is TGCGCCAGCAGCCAAGATTGGGCAGTTCAAGAGACCCAGTACTTC. This gives the protein CASSQDWAVQETQYF.

The chain links TRBV28 to TRBJ1-2, with TRBD1 matching 8 bases. From germline, CDR1 is MDHEN and CDR2 SYDVKM. J lost 3 bases, V lost 0 bases, and 9 bases had no gene match. This CDR3 has 17 residues. CDR3 sequence (DNA): TGTGCCAGCAGTTTATGGACAGGGGCCACCCGGTACTATGGCTACACCTTC. Its protein product is CASSLWTGATRYYGYTF.

This clonotype was found many times. The chain joins TRBV6-2 or TRBV6-3 to TRBJ1-2; possible D gene TRBD1, 6 bases. This CDR3 has 13 residues. Trimming stripped 4 bases from V and 8 bases from J, with 14 bases between. Germline CDR1 MNHEY, CDR2 SVGEGT. The CDR3: CASSFGTPTGYTF. The DNA of the CDR3 is TGTGCCAGCAGTTTCGGGACACCTACCGGCTACACCTTC.

In regard to this clonotype: Possible read error: a much larger clone is one base away. The CDR3 ends on some other residue instead of the conserved phenylalanine or tryptophan, so this is likely a read error. This sequence joins TRBV12-3 or TRBV12-4 and TRBJ1-1; D not certain. The CDR3 is 15 residues long. V was cut by 1 base and J by 0 bases, with 9 bases left in between. The CDR3 reads CASSLEVGMNTEAFS. CDR3 nucleotide sequence: TGTGCCAGCAGTTTAGAGGTCGGCATGAACACTGAAGCTTTCTCT.

The sample holds many counts of this clonotype. The chain carries TRBV7-9 and TRBJ2-6, with D perhaps matching TRBD1 (6 bases). The CDR3 covers 14 residues. Deletions cut 5 bases from V and 4 bases from J, with 9 bases between. Per germline, CDR1 SEHNR and CDR2 FQNEAQ (reference sequence). In nucleotides, the CDR3 is TGTGCCAGCAGCCCAGGGGCCGGGGCCAACGTCCTGACTTTC. Residues: CASSPGAGANVLTF.

Many counts were recorded for this clonotype. The chain recombines TRBV28 with TRBJ2-5, with D perhaps TRBD2 (6 bases). The germline CDR1 and CDR2 sequences are MDHEN and SYDVKM. Trimming shortened V by 6 bases and J by 4 bases, and 18 bases separated the two germline ends. The CDR3 runs to 15 residues. CDR3 DNA: TGTGCCAGCAGGGGGGACTCCCAGGAGGGAGAGACCCAGTACTTC. Protein sequence: CASRGDSQEGETQYF. The variable domain in full, with the rest retrieved from reference TRBV28 and TRBJ2-5, is DVKVTQSSRYLVKRTGEKVFLECVQDMDHENMFWYRQDPGLGLRLIYFSYDVKMKEKGDIPEGYSVSREKKERFSLILESASTNQTSMYLCASRGDSQEGETQYFGPGTRLLVL.

This clonotype showed up many times. This rearrangement joins TRBV6-5 to TRBJ1-1; TRBD1 is a possible D gene (5 bases). Germline assignment: CDR1 MNHEY and CDR2 SVGAGI. The CDR3 length is 15 residues. The V gene lost 0 bases and the J gene lost 4 bases, with 12 bases spanning the gap. This CDR3 is CASSYSWQRGTEAFF. For the CDR3, the DNA is TGTGCCAGCAGTTACTCGTGGCAGAGGGGCACTGAAGCTTTCTTT.

Ten or more counts support this clonotype. The J gene is TRBJ1-1, the V gene TRBV28; 9 positions agree with TRBD1. Germline V gene data show CDR1 as MDHEN and CDR2 as SYDVKM. The CDR3 length is 15 residues. The ends lost 1 base at V and 4 bases at J; junction bases unmatched: 4. CDR3 sequence (DNA): TGTGCCAGCAGTTTATTACAGGGGGCGAGCACTGAAGCTTTCTTT. It codes for CASSLLQGASTEAFF.

This clonotype showed up just once. V and J are TRBV6-5 and TRBJ1-3, with D perhaps matching TRBD1 (5 bases). The CDR3 has 14 amino acids. Germline CDR1 reads MNHEY; CDR2 reads SVGAGI. Trimming cost V 4 bases and J 4 bases, with 11 bases left between them. Here the CDR3 DNA reads TGTGCCAGCAGTTCGGGGGTAACCGGAAACACCATATATTTT. It specifies CASSSGVTGNTIYF.

This clonotype was picked up many times. The CDR3: CASSYLDRASNYGYTF. The CDR3, as DNA: TGTGCCAGCAGCTATCTTGACAGGGCATCCAACTATGGCTACACCTTC. J is TRBJ1-2 and V is TRBV5-6, with 7 bases that match TRBD1. Trimming removed 3 bases from V and 2 bases from J; junction bases left unmatched: 10. The V gene's germline CDR1 is SGHDT and CDR2 YYEEEE. The length of the CDR3 is 16 residues.

This clonotype occurred a few times. This sequence joins TRBV29-1 and TRBJ2-3; D tentatively reads TRBD1 or TRBD2 (5 bases each). CDR1 SQVTM and CDR2 ANQGSEA come from the germline V gene. This CDR3 comprises 14 residues. V lost 3 bases, J lost 0 bases, and 10 bases lay in between. The CDR3 DNA follows: TGCAGCGTTGAGCAGGGAGTGAGCACAGATACGCAGTATTTT. Its protein product is CSVEQGVSTDTQYF.

Only a few counts were recorded for this clonotype. The chain carries TRBV9 and TRBJ1-5, with a tentative D call TRBD1 (5 bases). This CDR3 region has 14 residues. Trimming removed 2 bases at V and 5 bases at J, with 11 bases between. Germline V gene lookup returns CDR1 SGDLS and CDR2 YYNGEE. DNA of the CDR3: TGTGCCAGCAGCGTCGGCTGGGGGGATCAGCCCCAGCATTTT. As protein: CASSVGWGDQPQHF.

This clonotype showed up many times. The rearrangement uses TRBV15 and TRBJ2-7; 9 bases agree with TRBD1. The V segment lost 4 bases and the J segment 3 bases; nucleotides outside the gene matches: 1. Germline V CDR1 and CDR2: LNHNV, YYDKDF (reference sequence). This CDR3 is 13 amino acids long. The CDR3 here is CATSTDRGYEQYF. The CDR3 DNA follows: TGTGCCACCAGCACGGACAGGGGCTACGAGCAGTACTTC.

The chain links TRBV10-3 to TRBJ1-2; 7 bases fit TRBD1. Looked up from germline, CDR1 is ENHRY and CDR2 is SYGVKD. With 0 bases clipped from V and 4 bases from J, the junction kept 8 bases outside the gene matches. The CDR3 is 16 amino acids. In DNA, the CDR3 is TGTGCCATCAGTGAGTCCATGGGGGACAGCCCCTATGGCTACACCTTC. This encodes CAISESMGDSPYGYTF.

There are many counts of this clonotype. This chain uses TRBV7-9 with TRBJ1-1, with D hard to call. V lost 0 bases to trimming and J lost 6 bases, with 8 bases between them. This CDR3 is built from 13 residues. The V gene's germline CDR1 is SEHNR and CDR2 FQNEAQ (reference sequence). CDR3 in DNA: TGTGCCAGCAGCTTAGCGCCGACGGCTGAAGCTTTCTTT. Amino acids: CASSLAPTAEAFF.

This clonotype appeared many times. The rearrangement uses TRBV12-3 or TRBV12-4 and TRBJ2-2; 7 bases map to TRBD1. The CDR3 covers 17 residues. J was trimmed by 6 bases and V by 4 bases; bases with no gene match: 14. In DNA form, the CDR3 reads TGTGCCAGCAGTTCCTACTCGGGACAGAAGGACCCCGGGGAGCTGTTTTTT. It encodes CASSSYSGQKDPGELFF.

This clonotype was counted at least ten times. J is TRBJ1-5 and V is TRBV15; maybe TRBD1 (5 bases). CDR1 is LNHNV and CDR2 is YYDKDF in the germline V gene (reference sequence). V was trimmed by 3 bases and J by 5 bases, leaving 8 bases between them. CDR3 size: 13 residues. The CDR3 sequence: CATSSRVDQPQHF. The CDR3 nucleotides read TGTGCCACCAGCAGCAGGGTAGATCAGCCCCAGCATTTT.

At least ten counts were recorded for this clonotype. V and J are TRBV15 and TRBJ1-5; no firm D call. The V gene lost 0 bases and the J gene lost 6 bases, with 3 bases spanning the gap. The length of the CDR3 is 12 residues. CDR1 is LNHNV and CDR2 is YYDKDF in the germline V gene (reference sequence). CDR3 coding DNA: TGTGCCACCAGCAGAGAGAGTCAGCCCCAGCATTTT. Protein sequence: CATSRESQPQHF.

This clonotype was observed many times. The CDR3 reads CASRAVLPPGTRLAGGYGYTF. The CDR3 DNA reads TGTGCCAGTAGGGCGGTATTGCCCCCCGGGACGCGACTCGCTGGGGGCTATGGCTACACCTTC. The genes are TRBV19 and TRBJ1-2, with a possible D match to TRBD1 (5 bases). Germline CDR1 is LNHDA and CDR2 is SQIVND (reference sequence). V gave up 6 bases and J gave up 4 bases, with 36 bases separating them. There are 21 residues in the CDR3.

The chain combines TRBV19 with TRBJ2-6; TRBD1 might be the D (5 bases). Trimming removed 5 bases at V and 4 bases at J, with 15 bases between. Germline CDR1 and CDR2: LNHDA and SQIVND (reference sequence). CDR3 length: 16 amino acids. CDR3 nucleotide sequence: TGTGCCAGTAGTCCCAAAGGGGTTTCGGGGGCCAACGTCCTGACTTTC. Its translation: CASSPKGVSGANVLTF.

CDR3: CASSRSGGAAADTQYF. In DNA, the CDR3 is TGTGCCAGCAGTCGTAGCGGGGGGGCCGCCGCAGATACGCAGTATTTT. This rearrangement joins TRBV12-3 or TRBV12-4 to TRBJ2-3; 11 nucleotides line up with TRBD2. V trimming: 5 bases; J trimming: 4 bases; junction bases outside the gene matches: 8. This CDR3 spans 16 amino acids.